This T cell receptor beta chain was captured by sequencing in a study of cytomegalovirus exposure and HLA in healthy donors. Study-level information: The study placed over 65% of its 398 genotyped donors in the Caucasian-associated ancestry cluster. Study observations and caveats: The study put under 200 TCR beta chains on its list as cytomegalovirus-associated.

With 60 Vbeta and 13 Jbeta primers, the PCR was carried out. TCRdb's table, derived via immunoSEQ multiplex PCR, lists solely in-frame clones and lacks some. Of 120,000 or so clones in the sample, 81% were seen once. Trimming cost V 2 bases and J 6 bases; bases outside gene matches: 6. The CDR3 sequence is 17 residues long. Germline V lookup: CDR1 KGHSH, CDR2 LQKENI. Of note for this clone: Its antigen is unknown.

The sequence derives from a young man in good health and CMV-seronegative. The rearrangement links TRBV18 to TRBJ2-2; TRBD2 matches at 13 bases. Sequencing was carried out using PBMCs. For the CDR3, the DNA is TGTGCCAGCTCACCAAGACTAGCGGGGGGCAATTCCGGGGAGCTGTTTTTT. Its translation: CASSPRLAGGNSGELFF.